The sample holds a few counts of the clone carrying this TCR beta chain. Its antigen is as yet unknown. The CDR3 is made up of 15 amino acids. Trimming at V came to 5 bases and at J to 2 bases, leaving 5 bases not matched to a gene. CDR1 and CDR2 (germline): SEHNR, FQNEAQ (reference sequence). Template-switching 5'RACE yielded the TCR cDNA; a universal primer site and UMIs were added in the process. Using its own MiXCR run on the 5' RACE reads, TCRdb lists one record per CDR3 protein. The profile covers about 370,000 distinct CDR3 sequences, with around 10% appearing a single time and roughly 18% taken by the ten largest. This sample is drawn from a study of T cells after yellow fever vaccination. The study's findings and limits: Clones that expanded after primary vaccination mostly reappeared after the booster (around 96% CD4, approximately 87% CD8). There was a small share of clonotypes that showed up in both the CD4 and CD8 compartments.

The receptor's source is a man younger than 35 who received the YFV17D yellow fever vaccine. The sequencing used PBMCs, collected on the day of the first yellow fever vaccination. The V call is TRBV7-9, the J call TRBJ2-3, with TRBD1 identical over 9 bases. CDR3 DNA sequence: TGTGCCAGCAGCCACAGGGGGCTGCTCACAGATACGCAGTATTTT. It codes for CASSHRGLLTDTQYF.